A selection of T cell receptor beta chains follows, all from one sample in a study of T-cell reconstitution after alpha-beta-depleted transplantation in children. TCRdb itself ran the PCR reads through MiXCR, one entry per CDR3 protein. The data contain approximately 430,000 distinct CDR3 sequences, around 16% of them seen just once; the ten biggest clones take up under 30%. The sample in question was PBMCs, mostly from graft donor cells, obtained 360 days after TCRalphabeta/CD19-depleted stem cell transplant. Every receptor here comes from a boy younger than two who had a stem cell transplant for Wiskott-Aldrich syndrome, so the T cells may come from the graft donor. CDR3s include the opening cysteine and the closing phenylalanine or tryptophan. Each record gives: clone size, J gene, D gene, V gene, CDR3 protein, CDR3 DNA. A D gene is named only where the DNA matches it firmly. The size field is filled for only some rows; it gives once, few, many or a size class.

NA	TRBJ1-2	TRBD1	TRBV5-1	CASSFGQDGYGYTF	TGCGCCAGCAGCTTTGGACAGGACGGCTATGGCTACACCTTC
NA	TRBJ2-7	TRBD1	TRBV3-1	CASGTGGSYEQYF	TGTGCCAGCGGGACAGGGGGGTCCTACGAGCAGTACTTC
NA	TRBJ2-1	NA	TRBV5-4	CASSLLGLGEQFF	TGTGCCAGCAGCTTACTAGGGTTAGGTGAGCAGTTCTTC
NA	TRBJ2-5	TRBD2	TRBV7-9	CATGGSGQETQYF	TGTGCCACCGGCGGGAGCGGACAAGAGACCCAGTACTTC
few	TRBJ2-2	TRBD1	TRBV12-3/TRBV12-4	CASNAGTGAPGELFF	TGTGCCAGCAACGCCGGGACAGGGGCACCCGGGGAGCTGTTTTTT
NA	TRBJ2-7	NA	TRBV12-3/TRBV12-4	CASSLWDTSYEQYF	TGTGCCAGCAGTTTATGGGACACCTCCTACGAGCAGTACTTC
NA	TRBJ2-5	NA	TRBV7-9	CASSPRGRETQYF	TGTGCCAGCAGCCCACGGGGGAGGGAGACCCAGTACTTC
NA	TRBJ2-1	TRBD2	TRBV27	CASGVRWAGGVNEQFF	TGTGCCAGCGGGGTAAGGTGGGCGGGAGGGGTAAATGAGCAGTTCTTC
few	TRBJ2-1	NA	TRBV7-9	CASSFPGSSYNEQFF	TGTGCCAGCAGTTTTCCCGGGAGCTCCTACAATGAGCAGTTCTTC
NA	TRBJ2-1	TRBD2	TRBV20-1	CSARGGRGSGAYNEQFF	TGCAGTGCTAGAGGGGGGCGGGGTAGCGGGGCCTACAATGAGCAGTTCTTC
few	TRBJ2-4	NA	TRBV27	CASSQGGLGGRAQYF	TGTGCCAGCAGCCAAGGGGGGCTGGGAGGACGGGCTCAGTACTTC
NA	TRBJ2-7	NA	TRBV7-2	CASSFRYYLIEQYF	TGTGCCAGCAGCTTCCGGTACTACCTTATCGAGCAGTACTTC
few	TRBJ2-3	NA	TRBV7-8	CASSEYSTDTQYF	TGTGCCAGCAGCGAATACAGCACAGATACGCAGTATTTT
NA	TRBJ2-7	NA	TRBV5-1	CASEPNPDRSSEQYF	TGCGCCAGCGAACCAAACCCGGACCGATCCTCCGAGCAGTACTTC
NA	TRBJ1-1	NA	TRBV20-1	CSATDHPTQNTEAFF	TGCAGTGCAACGGACCACCCGACCCAGAACACTGAAGCTTTCTTT
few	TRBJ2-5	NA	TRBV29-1	CSGGASPETQYF	TGCAGCGGGGGGGCCAGTCCAGAGACCCAGTACTTC
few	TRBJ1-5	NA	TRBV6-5	CASSLGTVYQPQHF	TGTGCCAGCAGTTTGGGGACCGTTTATCAGCCCCAGCATTTT
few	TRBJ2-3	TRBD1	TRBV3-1	CASSQDRTGDPDTQYF	TGTGCCAGCAGCCAAGATCGAACAGGGGATCCAGATACGCAGTATTTT
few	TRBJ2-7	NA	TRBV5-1	CASSSWPDRRGGDYEQYF	TGCGCCAGCAGCTCATGGCCCGACAGGCGAGGAGGTGACTACGAGCAGTACTTC
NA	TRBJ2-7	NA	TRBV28	CASSFAGGAEQYF	TGTGCCAGCAGTTTCGCCGGAGGGGCTGAGCAGTACTTC
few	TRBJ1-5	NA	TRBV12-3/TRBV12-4	CASSLSRRSNQPQHF	TGTGCCAGCAGTTTAAGCCGGCGGAGCAATCAGCCCCAGCATTTT
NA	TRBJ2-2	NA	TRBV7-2	CASSKLVLGMTGELFF	TGTGCCAGCAGCAAACTAGTGTTAGGAATGACCGGGGAGCTGTTTTTT
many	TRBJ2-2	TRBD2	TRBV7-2	CASSLVAGITGELFF	TGTGCCAGCAGCTTAGTAGCGGGAATCACCGGGGAGCTGTTTTTT
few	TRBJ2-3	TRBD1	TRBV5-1	CASSQGQGTDTQYF	TGCGCCAGCAGCCAAGGACAGGGTACAGATACGCAGTATTTT
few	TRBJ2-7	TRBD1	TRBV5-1	CASSPGQGGVGQYF	TGCGCCAGCAGCCCCGGACAGGGTGGGGTTGGGCAGTACTTC
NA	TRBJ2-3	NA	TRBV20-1	CSARDRLILLDTQYF	TGCAGTGCTAGAGATCGCCTTATTTTGTTGGATACGCAGTATTTT
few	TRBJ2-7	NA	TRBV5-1	CASSLGGWGKEGEQYF	TGCGCCAGCAGCTTGGGAGGCTGGGGGAAGGAGGGCGAGCAGTACTTC
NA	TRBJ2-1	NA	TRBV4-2	CASSQDPHSSYNEQFF	TGTGCCAGCAGCCAAGATCCTCATAGCTCCTACAATGAGCAGTTCTTC
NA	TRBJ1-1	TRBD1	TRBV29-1	CSVRTGGMNTEAFF	TGCAGCGTTAGGACAGGGGGCATGAACACTGAAGCTTTCTTT
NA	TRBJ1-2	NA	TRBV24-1	CATSDLTQEYGYTF	TGTGCCACCAGTGATTTAACACAGGAATATGGCTACACCTTC
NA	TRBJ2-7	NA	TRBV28	CASSHGEQYF	TGTGCCAGCAGTCATGGAGAGCAGTACTTC
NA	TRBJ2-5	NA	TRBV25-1	CASRDMAGAKTQYF	TGTGCCAGCAGGGACATGGCAGGGGCAAAGACCCAGTACTTC
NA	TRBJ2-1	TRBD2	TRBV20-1	CSARGLAGFNEQFF	TGCAGTGCCAGAGGACTAGCGGGGTTCAATGAGCAGTTCTTC
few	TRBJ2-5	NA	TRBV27	CASVGSGEKTQYF	TGTGCCAGCGTCGGTTCTGGGGAAAAGACCCAGTACTTC
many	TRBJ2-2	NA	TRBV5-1	CASSDQGPNGELFF	TGCGCCAGCAGCGATCAGGGACCTAATGGGGAGCTGTTTTTT
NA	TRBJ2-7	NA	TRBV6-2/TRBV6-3	CASSSPREQYF	TGTGCCAGCAGTTCCCCCCGCGAGCAGTACTTC
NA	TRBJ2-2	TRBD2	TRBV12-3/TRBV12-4	CASSLLAGGAKNTGELFF	TGTGCCAGCAGTCTACTAGCGGGAGGGGCCAAAAACACCGGGGAGCTGTTTTTT
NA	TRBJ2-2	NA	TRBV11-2	CASSLRLPVSGELFF	TGTGCCAGCAGCTTACGCCTCCCTGTTTCCGGGGAGCTGTTTTTT
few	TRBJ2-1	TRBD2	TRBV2	CASSRKTLAGGVYNEQFF	TGTGCCAGCAGTCGAAAAACCCTAGCGGGGGGCGTCTACAATGAGCAGTTCTTC
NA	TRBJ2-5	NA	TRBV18	CASSRARAPQETQYF	TGTGCCAGCTCCCGGGCGAGGGCGCCACAAGAGACCCAGTACTTC
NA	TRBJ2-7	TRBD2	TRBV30	CAWSKTPGLASYEQYF	TGTGCCTGGAGTAAGACCCCGGGACTAGCCTCTTACGAGCAGTACTTC
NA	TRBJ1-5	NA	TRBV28	CASSSQGEQPQHF	TGTGCCAGCAGTAGTCAGGGTGAACAGCCCCAGCATTTT
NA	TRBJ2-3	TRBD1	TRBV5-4	CASSARQGRPLTDTQYF	TGTGCCAGCAGCGCTCGACAGGGGAGGCCTCTCACAGATACGCAGTATTTT
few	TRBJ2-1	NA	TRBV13	CASSLGLPPFF	TGTGCCAGCAGCTTGGGACTGCCGCCGTTCTTC
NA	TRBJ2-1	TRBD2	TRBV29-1	CSVEGGTSGTYNEQFF	TGCAGCGTTGAGGGGGGGACTAGCGGGACCTACAATGAGCAGTTCTTC